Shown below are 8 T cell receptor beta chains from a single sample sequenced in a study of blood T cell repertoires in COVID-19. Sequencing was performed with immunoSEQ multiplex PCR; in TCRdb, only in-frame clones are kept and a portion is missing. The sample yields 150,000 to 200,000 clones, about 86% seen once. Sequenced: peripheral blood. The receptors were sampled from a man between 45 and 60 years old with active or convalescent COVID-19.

This chain's CDR3 is CASSLAATGIQEGNQPQHF. CDR3 in DNA: TGTGCCAGCAGCTTGGCCGCAACCGGGATCCAGGAGGGCAATCAGCCCCAGCATTTT. The genes are TRBV5-5 and TRBJ1-5; no clear D gene. Germline V gene data show CDR1 as SGHKS and CDR2 as YYEKEE (reference sequence). Deletions cut 0 bases from V and 2 bases from J, with 21 bases between. CDR3 length: 19 residues.

The CDR3 protein is CASSLFGTGGAGDGYTF. The CDR3 bases are TGTGCCAGCAGTTTGTTCGGGACAGGGGGCGCCGGGGATGGCTACACCTTC. The rearrangement joins TRBV28 to TRBJ1-2; TRBD1 matches at 12 bases. The length of the CDR3 is 17 residues. V shed 3 bases, J shed 6 bases, and the junction held 11 bases outside the gene matches. CDR1 is MDHEN, CDR2 SYDVKM, per germline.

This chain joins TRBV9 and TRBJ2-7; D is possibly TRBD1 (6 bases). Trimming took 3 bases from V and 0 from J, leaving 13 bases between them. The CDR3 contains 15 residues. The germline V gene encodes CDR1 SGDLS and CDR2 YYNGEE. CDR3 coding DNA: TGTGCCAGCAGCGGAAAACAGGGACCCTCCTACGAGCAGTACTTC. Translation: CASSGKQGPSYEQYF. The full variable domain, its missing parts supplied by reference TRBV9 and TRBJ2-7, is DSGVTQTPKHLITATGQRVTLRCSPRSGDLSVYWYQQSLDQGLQFLIQYYNGEERAKGNILERFSAQQFPDLHSELNLSSLELGDSALYFCASSGKQGPSYEQYFGPGTRLTVT.

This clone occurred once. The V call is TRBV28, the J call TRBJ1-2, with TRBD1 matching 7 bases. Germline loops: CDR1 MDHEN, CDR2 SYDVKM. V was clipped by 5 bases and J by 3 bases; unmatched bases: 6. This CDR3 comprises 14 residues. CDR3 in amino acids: CASSPGQAHYGYTF. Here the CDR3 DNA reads TGTGCCAGCAGTCCCGGACAGGCGCACTATGGCTACACCTTC.

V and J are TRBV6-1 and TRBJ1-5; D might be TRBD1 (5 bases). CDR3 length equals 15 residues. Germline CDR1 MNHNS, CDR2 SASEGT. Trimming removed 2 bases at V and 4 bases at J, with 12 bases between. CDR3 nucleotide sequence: TGTGCCAGCAGTGAACAAAAACAGGCGAATCAGCCCCAGCATTTT. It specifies CASSEQKQANQPQHF.

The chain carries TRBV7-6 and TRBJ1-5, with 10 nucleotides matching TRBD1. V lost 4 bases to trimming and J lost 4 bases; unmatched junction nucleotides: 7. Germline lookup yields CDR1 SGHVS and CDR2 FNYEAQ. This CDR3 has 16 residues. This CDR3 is CASSSRDRGFNQPQHF. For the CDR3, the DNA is TGTGCCAGCAGCTCGAGGGACAGGGGTTTTAATCAGCCCCAGCATTTT.

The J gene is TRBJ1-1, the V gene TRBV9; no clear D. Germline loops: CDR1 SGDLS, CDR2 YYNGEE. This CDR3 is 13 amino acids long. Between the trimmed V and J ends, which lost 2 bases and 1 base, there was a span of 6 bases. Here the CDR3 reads CASSVLANTEAFF. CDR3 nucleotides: TGTGCCAGCAGCGTTCTGGCGAACACTGAAGCTTTCTTT. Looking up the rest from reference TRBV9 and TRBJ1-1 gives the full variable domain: DSGVTQTPKHLITATGQRVTLRCSPRSGDLSVYWYQQSLDQGLQFLIQYYNGEERAKGNILERFSAQQFPDLHSELNLSSLELGDSALYFCASSVLANTEAFFGQGTRLTVV.

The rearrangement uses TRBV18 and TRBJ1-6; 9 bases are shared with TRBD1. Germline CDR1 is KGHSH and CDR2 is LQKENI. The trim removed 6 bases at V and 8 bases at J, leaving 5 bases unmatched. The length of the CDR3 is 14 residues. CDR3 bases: TGTGCCAGCTCTCCGACAGGGGGTGATTCACCCCTCCACTTT. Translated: CASSPTGGDSPLHF.